This passage covers 21 T cell receptor beta chains from one sample sequenced in a study of blood T cell repertoires in COVID-19. Generated by immunoSEQ multiplex PCR, the TCRdb table keeps only in-frame clones and is missing some. The sample lists 300,000 to 350,000 clones, 80% to 90% occurring once. The sample was PBMCs or T cells enriched from blood (not recorded which). These TCRs come from a woman younger than 30 who had recovered from COVID-19.

V is TRBV19 and J is TRBJ2-1, with 14 bases matching TRBD2. CDR3 length: 16 residues. The germline V gene has CDR1 LNHDA and CDR2 SQIVND (reference sequence). V was pared by 6 bases and J by 7 bases, with 8 bases of the junction left unmatched. The DNA of the CDR3 is TGTGCCAGTAGCGAGACTAGCGGGAGGGCGCGTAATGAGCAGTTCTTC. It is translated as CASSETSGRARNEQFF. Full variable domain (outside the CDR3, taken from reference TRBV19 and TRBJ2-1): DGGITQSPKYLFRKEGQNVTLSCEQNLNHDAMYWYRQDPGQGLRLIYYSQIVNDFQKGDIAEGYSVSREKKESFPLTVTSAQKNPTAFYLCASSETSGRARNEQFFGPGTRLTVL.

J is TRBJ2-7 and V is TRBV7-6, with TRBD2 identical over 12 bases. This CDR3 is built from 16 residues. Germline CDR1 SGHVS, CDR2 FNYEAQ. The V and J ends lost 3 bases and 6 bases, in that order; junction bases with no gene match: 9. The CDR3 DNA is TGTGCCAGCAGCTTGGGGCTAGCGGGAGGGCAGGGCGAGCAGTACTTC. This sequence encodes CASSLGLAGGQGEQYF.

This chain joins TRBV2 and TRBJ2-5; the match to TRBD2 covers 8 bases. Germline CDR1 is SNHLY and CDR2 is FYNNEI. The CDR3 runs 14 residues. V was clipped by 5 bases and J by 5 bases; unmatched bases: 7. CDR3 nucleotide sequence: TGTGCCAGCAGTCCTCGGACTAGCAGGGAGACCCAGTACTTC. It yields the protein CASSPRTSRETQYF.

The chain employs TRBV19 and TRBJ2-2, with D possibly matching TRBD2 (5 bases). CDR3 length: 13 residues. Germline V CDR1 and CDR2: LNHDA, SQIVND (reference sequence). V was clipped by 3 bases and J by 5 bases, with 7 bases between them. The CDR3 DNA sequence: TGTGCCAGTAGTATTGAGGGTACCGGGGAGCTGTTTTTT. Protein: CASSIEGTGELFF.

The genes are TRBV2 and TRBJ1-2, with TRBD1 matching 7 bases. Per the germline V gene, CDR1 is SNHLY and CDR2 is FYNNEI. CDR3 length: 15 amino acids. V was pared by 4 bases and J by 4 bases, with 9 bases of the junction left unmatched. CDR3: CASSGWGRGSYGYTF. DNA of the CDR3: TGTGCCAGCAGTGGTTGGGGCAGGGGGAGCTATGGCTACACCTTC. Full variable domain (outside the CDR3, taken from reference TRBV2 and TRBJ1-2): EPEVTQTPSHQVTQMGQEVILRCVPISNHLYFYWYRQILGQKVEFLVSFYNNEISEKSEIFDDQFSVERPDGSNFTLKIRSTKLEDSAMYFCASSGWGRGSYGYTFGSGTRLTVV.

The chain has TRBV10-3 and TRBJ2-7, with D possibly TRBD2 on 6 matching bases. V lost 6 bases and J lost 0, with 9 bases in between. The CDR3 totals 13 residues. CDR1 and CDR2 (germline): ENHRY, SYGVKD. CDR3 amino acids: CAIRPTSSYEQYF. The CDR3 DNA reads as TGTGCCATCAGACCGACTAGCTCCTACGAGCAGTACTTC.

The chain combines TRBV4-2 with TRBJ1-1; D perhaps matches TRBD1 (5 bases). Germline assignment: CDR1 LGHNA and CDR2 YNFKEQ. The ends were cut back, 8 bases at V and 1 base at J, with 17 bases in the middle. CDR3 length: 15 residues. The CDR3 bases are TGTGCCAGCTATCAGCGGGGGGTTAGGAACACTGAAGCTTTCTTT. Its translation: CASYQRGVRNTEAFF.

The rearrangement links TRBV3-1 (or the pseudogene TRBV3-2) to TRBJ2-4; D is perhaps TRBD1 (6 bases). Germline CDR1 reads LGHDT; CDR2 reads YNNKEL (reference sequence). The germline V and J ends were trimmed by 4 bases and 0 bases, with 13 bases remaining between them. There are 16 residues in the CDR3. CDR3 amino acids: CASSLAGVGAKNIQYF. The DNA for the CDR3 is TGTGCCAGCAGCCTTGCAGGGGTCGGAGCCAAAAACATTCAGTACTTC.

This rearrangement joins TRBV12-3 or TRBV12-4 to TRBJ1-3, with D maybe TRBD1 (5 bases). V was cut by 7 bases and J by 9 bases, with 16 bases left in between. This CDR3 has 13 residues. CDR3 coding DNA: TGTGCCAGCACCTGGGGGACTTCGGCCACCATATATTTT. It encodes CASTWGTSATIYF.

This rearrangement joins TRBV7-9 to TRBJ2-7; 7 positions agree with TRBD1. V gave up 3 bases and J gave up 7 bases; unmatched junction bases: 18. This CDR3 has 17 residues. Germline lookup yields CDR1 SEHNR and CDR2 FQNEAQ (reference sequence). CDR3 region: CASSFRAEFKGATEQYF. The CDR3 coding sequence is TGTGCCAGCAGCTTTAGGGCAGAGTTTAAGGGGGCAACGGAGCAGTACTTC.

The chain recombines TRBV24-1 with TRBJ1-2, with 8 positions matching TRBD1. The junction had 12 bases not matched to a gene; V was cut back by 4 bases and J by 3 bases. This CDR3 has 17 amino acids. Germline CDR1 and CDR2: KGHDR and SFDVKD. CDR3 residues: CATSEGRGRDSDYGYTF. CDR3 in DNA: TGTGCCACCAGTGAAGGCAGGGGGCGAGATAGTGACTATGGCTACACCTTC.

The genes are TRBV5-5 and TRBJ2-7; 11 bases fit TRBD1. From germline, CDR1 is SGHKS and CDR2 YYEKEE (reference sequence). The CDR3 totals 15 residues. The V segment lost 0 bases and the J segment 4 bases; nucleotides outside the gene matches: 3. CDR3: CASSLGGQGAYEQYF. CDR3 sequence (DNA): TGTGCCAGCAGCTTGGGTGGACAGGGGGCTTACGAGCAGTACTTC. Filled out from reference TRBV5-5 and TRBJ2-7, the complete variable domain reads DAGVTQSPTHLIKTRGQQVTLRCSPISGHKSVSWYQQVLGQGPQFIFQYYEKEERGRGNFPDRFSARQFPNYSSELNVNALLLGDSALYLCASSLGGQGAYEQYFGPGTRLTVT.

This rearrangement joins TRBV9 to TRBJ1-5, with a tentative D call TRBD1 (6 bases). From germline, CDR1 is SGDLS and CDR2 YYNGEE. The CDR3 has 15 amino acids. Trimming shortened V by 0 bases and J by 4 bases, and 11 bases separated the two germline ends. CDR3 protein: CASSVEGGRNQPQHF. In DNA form, the CDR3 reads TGTGCCAGCAGCGTAGAGGGGGGGCGTAATCAGCCCCAGCATTTT.

The chain is built from TRBV30 and TRBJ1-6, with D uncertain. The V end lost 2 bases, the J end lost 1 base, and 9 bases lay between the germline ends. The germline gives CDR1 GTSNPN, CDR2 SVGIG (reference sequence). This CDR3 contains 15 residues. The chain's CDR3 is CAWSPESSYNSPLHF. DNA of the CDR3: TGTGCCTGGAGTCCCGAGTCATCCTATAATTCACCCCTCCACTTT. Together with reference TRBV30 and TRBJ1-6, the CDR3 gives the full variable domain: SQTIHQWPATLVQPVGSPLSLECTVEGTSNPNLYWYRQAAGRGLQLLFYSVGIGQISSEVPQNLSASRPQDRQFILSSKKLLLSDSGFYLCAWSPESSYNSPLHFGNGTRLTVT.

This chain links TRBV4-3 with TRBJ2-1; 10 nucleotides align to TRBD2. Germline loops: CDR1 LGHNA, CDR2 YSLEER. V lost 2 bases to trimming and J lost 6 bases; unmatched junction nucleotides: 7. The CDR3 contains 16 residues. Written as DNA, the CDR3 is TGCGCCAGCAGCCAACTCAGAGCGGGGGGGCGCAATGAGCAGTTCTTC. It translates to CASSQLRAGGRNEQFF.

This clone was seen a single time. The chain has TRBV3-1 (or the pseudogene TRBV3-2) and TRBJ2-6, with D hard to call. The V gene lost 3 bases and the J gene lost 0 bases, with 6 bases spanning the gap. CDR1 and CDR2 (germline): LGHDT, YNNKEL (reference sequence). The CDR3 consists of 15 residues. The CDR3 here is CASSHELSGANVLTF. CDR3 DNA: TGTGCCAGCAGCCATGAACTCTCTGGGGCCAACGTCCTGACTTTC.

V is TRBV7-2 and J is TRBJ2-7, with TRBD1 matching 8 bases. The CDR3 totals 15 residues. Germline assignment: CDR1 SGHTA and CDR2 FQGNSA. With V trimmed by 4 bases and J by 0 bases, 5 bases remained unmatched. The CDR3 nucleotides read TGTGCCAGCAGCTCACAGGGGGGTAGCTCCTACGAGCAGTACTTC. It translates to CASSSQGGSSYEQYF.

This sequence joins TRBV9 and TRBJ1-1; 10 positions match TRBD1. The junction had 7 bases not matched to a gene; V was cut back by 2 bases and J by 3 bases. Germline values: CDR1 SGDLS, CDR2 YYNGEE. The length of the CDR3 is 16 residues. CDR3 bases: TGTGCCAGCAGCGTCTACCGGACAGGGGGAGACACTGAAGCTTTCTTT. Residues: CASSVYRTGGDTEAFF. The complete variable domain, with remaining parts taken from reference TRBV9 and TRBJ1-1, reads DSGVTQTPKHLITATGQRVTLRCSPRSGDLSVYWYQQSLDQGLQFLIQYYNGEERAKGNILERFSAQQFPDLHSELNLSSLELGDSALYFCASSVYRTGGDTEAFFGQGTRLTVV.

This rearrangement joins TRBV28 to TRBJ1-1; no definite D call. The length of the CDR3 is 14 residues. V was cut by 7 bases and J by 2 bases, with 14 bases left in between. Germline CDR1 and CDR2: MDHEN and SYDVKM. Here the CDR3 reads CASTKAGDNTEAFF. CDR3 DNA sequence: TGTGCCAGCACCAAAGCGGGCGATAACACTGAAGCTTTCTTT.

The chain carries TRBV27 and TRBJ1-2; 8 nucleotides line up with TRBD1. Trimming cost V 5 bases and J 8 bases; bases outside gene matches: 13. This CDR3 is 15 amino acids long. Germline V gene lookup returns CDR1 MNHEY and CDR2 SMNVEV (reference sequence). The DNA for the CDR3 is TGTGCCAGCAGTGGACAGGGACCTGGAGCCGGCGGCTACACCTTC. Its protein is CASSGQGPGAGGYTF.

The chain combines TRBV5-1 with TRBJ2-2; D remains unclear. Trimming removed 4 bases from V and 2 bases from J, with 15 bases in between. CDR1 and CDR2 from the germline V gene are SGHRS and YFSETQ. The CDR3 spans 16 residues. The CDR3: CASSHPSAYNTGELFF. Written as DNA, the CDR3 is TGCGCCAGCAGCCACCCCTCAGCGTACAACACCGGGGAGCTGTTTTTT.